This is a list of T cell receptor beta chains from one sample in a study of blood T cells in healthy people across ages. TCRdb re-derived calls from the 5' RACE reads in MiXCR, one entry per CDR3 protein. The data show 780,000 or so distinct CDR3 sequences, about 48% seen once. Sequences were obtained from blood. Receptors were obtained from a man of 80 years or more in good health. CDR3s include the opening cysteine and the closing phenylalanine or tryptophan. The D gene is left open where the match is weak. Only part of the rows carry a size: once, few, many, or a class if the clone is expanded.

abundance,d_gene,j_gene,v_gene,CDR3nt,CDR3aa
-,-,TRBJ1-4,TRBV2,TGTGCCAGCAAGCTCTCTGGAATAATGACTGAACTGTTTTTT,CASKLSGIMTELFF
-,-,TRBJ1-1,TRBV7-2,TGTGCCAGCAGCAGTGCGCCAGGTCCGAACACTGAAGCTTTCTTT,CASSSAPGPNTEAFF
-,-,TRBJ2-3,TRBV3-1,TGTGCCAGCAGCCAAGAGCGAGGGGTGAACAGATACGCGTATTTT,CASSQERGVNRYAYF
-,-,TRBJ2-6,TRBV5-6,TGTGCCAGCAGCCGCGACTTGGGGGCCAACGTCCTGACTTTC,CASSRDLGANVLTF
-,-,TRBJ2-3,TRBV28,TGTGCCGGCAGGGAACACCCAGATACGCAGTATTTT,CAGREHPDTQYF
few,TRBD2,TRBJ2-3,TRBV20-1,TGCAGTGCGGGTGGTGGGGGGGCAGATACGCAGTATTTT,CSAGGGGADTQYF
few,TRBD2,TRBJ2-1,TRBV12-5,TGTGCTAGTGGTTGGACTAGCGGACTATACAATGAGCAGTTCTTC,CASGWTSGLYNEQFF
once,TRBD1,TRBJ1-1,TRBV6-5,TGTGCCAGCAGTTGGAGGACAGGGCTTTCCGAAGCTTTCTTT,CASSWRTGLSEAFF
-,TRBD2,TRBJ2-7,TRBV24-1,TGTGCCACCAGTGATCCACTAGCGTTCCCCTACGAGCAGTACTTC,CATSDPLAFPYEQYF
once,-,TRBJ1-1,TRBV20-1,TGCAGTGCCGCAACAGGGTTCGAACTGAACACTGAAGCTTTCTTT,CSAATGFELNTEAFF
few,-,TRBJ2-7,TRBV7-2,TGTGCCAGCAGCTTAATAGGGGAAAGCGCACTGTACGAGCAGTACTTC,CASSLIGESALYEQYF
few,TRBD2,TRBJ2-5,TRBV20-1,TGCAGTGCTAGTCCCGAGCGGGATCAGTACTTC,CSASPERDQYF
-,-,TRBJ1-5,TRBV12-3/TRBV12-4,TGTGCCAGCAGTTTAGATGGCAGGCCAGATCAGCCCCAGCATTTT,CASSLDGRPDQPQHF
-,TRBD1,TRBJ2-1,TRBV5-1,TGCGCCAGCACCCTTAAGGGACAGGGCGAACAGTTCTTC,CASTLKGQGEQFF
-,TRBD2,TRBJ2-7,TRBV20-1,TGCAGTGCTAGAGACCCGGGAGGGGTCGACGAGCAGTACTTC,CSARDPGGVDEQYF
-,-,TRBJ1-4,TRBV4-3,TGCGCCAGCAGCCGGGTTGCTAATGAAAAACTGTTTTTT,CASSRVANEKLFF
-,-,TRBJ1-5,TRBV6-2/TRBV6-3,TGTGCCAGCTCACCTATTTCCACAGGACACTCCAGGCAGCCCCAGCATTTT,CASSPISTGHSRQPQHF
many,-,TRBJ1-4,TRBV29-1,TGCAGCGCTGGAGGGCGGATAGAGGGGGAAAAACTGTTTTTT,CSAGGRIEGEKLFF
few,TRBD2,TRBJ2-7,TRBV20-1,TGCAGTGCTACTAGCGGGAGGGCCTACGAGCAGTACTTC,CSATSGRAYEQYF
-,-,TRBJ1-2,TRBV29-1,TGCAGCGTACCGGGCCCGGGGGCTAACTGTGGCTACACCTTC,CSVPGPGANCGYTF
few,-,TRBJ2-1,TRBV9,TGTGCCAGCAGCCCGTTCGAGGCTGAGCAGTTCTTC,CASSPFEAEQFF
-,TRBD2,TRBJ2-1,TRBV10-3,TGTGCCATCAGTGAGTCGAGAAGCGGGAGCAGGGGTGAGCAGTTCTTC,CAISESRSGSRGEQFF
-,-,TRBJ2-7,TRBV7-2,TGTGCCAGCAGCTTAGGAAATGGCTACGAGCAGTACTTC,CASSLGNGYEQYF
-,-,TRBJ2-1,TRBV20-1,TGCAGTGCTAGTTTAAGGCTAGCGTTGATTGAGCAGTTCTTC,CSASLRLALIEQFF